This T cell receptor (beta chain) derives from a study of cytomegalovirus exposure and HLA in healthy donors. Overall study findings and caveats: The study listed 164 cytomegalovirus-associated TCR beta chains. 87-base-pair reads could not separate some V segments, including TRBV6-2 and TRBV6-3. An analysis was carried out later, and it reportedly showed fewer N-insertions in an Asian-associated ancestry cluster than the roughly 670-donor mean.

Although they were nominally healthy when sampled, donors likely had unrecorded immune exposures. J was trimmed by 3 bases and V by 2 bases; bases with no gene match: 6. Per the germline V gene, CDR1 is SGHRS and CDR2 is YFSETQ. This CDR3 has 15 amino acids. On this clone: Its target is not known.

PCR was performed using 60 Vbeta and 13 Jbeta primers. The table came from immunoSEQ multiplex PCR; TCRdb's copy has only in-frame clones and leaves some out. The table records under 150,000 clones, 65% to 85% of them present only once. The TCR sequence derives from a man between 18 and 29 years old in good health and CMV-seronegative. The sequenced material came from PBMCs. The chain is built from TRBV5-1 and TRBJ2-7; 9 bases are a match to TRBD1. CDR3: CASSLPGQGGYEQYF. In nucleotides, the CDR3 is TGCGCCAGCAGCTTACCGGGACAGGGAGGCTACGAGCAGTACTTC.